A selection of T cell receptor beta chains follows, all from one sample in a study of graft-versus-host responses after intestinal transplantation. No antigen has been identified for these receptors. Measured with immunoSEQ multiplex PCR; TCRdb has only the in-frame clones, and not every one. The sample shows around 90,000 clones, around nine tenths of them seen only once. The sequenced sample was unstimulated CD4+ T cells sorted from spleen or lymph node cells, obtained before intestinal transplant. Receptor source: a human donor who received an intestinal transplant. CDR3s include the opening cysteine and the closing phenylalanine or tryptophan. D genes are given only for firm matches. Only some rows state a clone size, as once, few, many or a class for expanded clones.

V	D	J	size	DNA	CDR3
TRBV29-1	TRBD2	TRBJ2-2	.	TGCGGAGGGGGAGCGGGAGGCCGCTCCGGGGAGCTGTTTTTT	CGGGAGGRSGELFF
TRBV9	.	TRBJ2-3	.	TGTGCCAGCACCCAAGGTCAAAATCAGTGGTCAGATACGCAGTATTTT	CASTQGQNQWSDTQYF
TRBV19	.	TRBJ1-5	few	TGTGCCAGTAGTATAGTCGGGGGCAGCAGCAATCAGCCCCAGCATTTT	CASSIVGGSSNQPQHF
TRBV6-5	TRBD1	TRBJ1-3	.	TGTGCCAGCAGTTACGCAATGACAGGGTCTGGAAACACCATATATTTT	CASSYAMTGSGNTIYF
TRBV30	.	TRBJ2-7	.	TGTGCCTGGAGTGTACGCTCCAGCCTCTCCTCCTACGAGCAGTACTTC	CAWSVRSSLSSYEQYF
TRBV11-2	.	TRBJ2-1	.	TGTGCCAGCACGGACTCCATTGGCCTCAATGAGCAGTTCTTC	CASTDSIGLNEQFF
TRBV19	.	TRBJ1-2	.	TGTGCCAGTAGTATAGATCAGGGTGCGAAGAACTATGGCTACACCTTC	CASSIDQGAKNYGYTF
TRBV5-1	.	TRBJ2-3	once	TGCGCCAGCAGCTTGGCGGGGGTCCCAGATACGCAGTATTTT	CASSLAGVPDTQYF
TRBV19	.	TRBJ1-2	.	TGTGCCAGTAGTTCTCCGGGACTAACAAATGGCTACACCTTC	CASSSPGLTNGYTF
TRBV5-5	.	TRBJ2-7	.	TGTGCCAGCAGCCCCACAACCGGGACGGGACCCTACGAGCAGTACTTC	CASSPTTGTGPYEQYF
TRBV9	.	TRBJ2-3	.	TGTGCCAGCAGCGTAGCCGGGACCCGAGCCACAGATACGCAGTATTTT	CASSVAGTRATDTQYF
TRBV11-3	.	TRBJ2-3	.	TGTGCCAGCAGCTTAGACCCTTCGGGAGATACGCAGTATTTT	CASSLDPSGDTQYF
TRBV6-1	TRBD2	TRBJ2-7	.	TGTGCCAGCAGCCCGGGACTAGCGGGATCCAACGAGCAGTACTTC	CASSPGLAGSNEQYF
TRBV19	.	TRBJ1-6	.	TGTGCCAGTAGTCCCAGGACGGTTAATTCACCCCTCCACTTT	CASSPRTVNSPLHF
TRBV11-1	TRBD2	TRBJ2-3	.	TGTGCCAGCAGTCGATATAGCGGGTTCACAGATACGCAGTATTTT	CASSRYSGFTDTQYF
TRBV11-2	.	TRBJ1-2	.	TGTGCCAGCAGCTTAGATCTACCGGCCACGGCAGCTAACTATGGCTACACCTTC	CASSLDLPATAANYGYTF
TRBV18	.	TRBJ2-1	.	TGTGCCAGCTCACCGCAGACAGTAAGCTCCTACAATGAGCAGTTCTTC	CASSPQTVSSYNEQFF
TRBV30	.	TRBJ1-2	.	TGTGCCTGGAGTCGGGACAACTATGGCTACACCTTC	CAWSRDNYGYTF
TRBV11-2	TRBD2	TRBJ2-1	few	TGTGCCAGCAGCTTAGTGAGTAGCGGGACCCAATACAATGAGCAGTTCTTC	CASSLVSSGTQYNEQFF
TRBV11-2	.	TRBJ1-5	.	TGTGCCAGCAGCGACCTAAAGGGTAAGAGGAATCAGCCCCAGCATTTT	CASSDLKGKRNQPQHF
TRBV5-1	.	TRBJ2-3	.	TGCGCCAGCAGCGACCCCGGCAATACGCAGTATTTT	CASSDPGNTQYF
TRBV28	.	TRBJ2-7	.	TGTGCCAGCAGTCCCCCCGGGACCGGTCAACACGAGCAGTACTTC	CASSPPGTGQHEQYF
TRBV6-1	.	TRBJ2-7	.	TGTGCCAGCATAAGGACTGTACGGAGCTCCTACGAGCAGTACTTC	CASIRTVRSSYEQYF
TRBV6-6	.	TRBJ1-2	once	TGTGCCAGCAGTTACGCCGGGTTTCTCGGCTACACCTTC	CASSYAGFLGYTF
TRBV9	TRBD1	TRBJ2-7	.	TGTGCCAGCAGCGAGGGGGACAGGACGGCCCTAGCCTACGAGCAGTACTTC	CASSEGDRTALAYEQYF
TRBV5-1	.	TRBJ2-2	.	TGCGCCAGCAGCTTGAGGGGACAACCGTACACCGGGGAGCTGTTTTTT	CASSLRGQPYTGELFF
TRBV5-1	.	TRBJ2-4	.	TGCGCCAGCAGCTCCCATTCGGGGGGCGTAAACATTCAGTACTTC	CASSSHSGGVNIQYF
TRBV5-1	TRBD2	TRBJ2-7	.	TGCGCCAGCAGCTGGGCAGCGGGAGGGCCCAGCTCCTACGAGCAGTACTTC	CASSWAAGGPSSYEQYF
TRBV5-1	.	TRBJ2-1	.	TGCGCCAGCAGCGAGGGGGCCTACAATGAGCAGTTCTTC	CASSEGAYNEQFF
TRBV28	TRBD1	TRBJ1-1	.	TGTGCCAGCAGTACCTACGGGACAGGGTGGTCTGAAGCTTTCTTT	CASSTYGTGWSEAFF
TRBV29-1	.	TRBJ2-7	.	TGCAGCCGGGGCTCCTACGAGCAGTACTTC	CSRGSYEQYF
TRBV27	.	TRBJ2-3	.	TGTGCCAGCAGTAAAAACCCCGGATTAAACACAGATACGCAGTATTTT	CASSKNPGLNTDTQYF
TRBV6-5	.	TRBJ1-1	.	TGTGCCAGCAGTGAAAGGAAGGGGAACACTGAAGCTTTCTTT	CASSERKGNTEAFF
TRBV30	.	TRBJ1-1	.	TGTGCCTGGAGCCTAGGAGGCGGGAACACTGAAGCTTTCTTT	CAWSLGGGNTEAFF
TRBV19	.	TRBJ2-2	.	TGTGCCAGTAGTGTCGGTACGAACACCGGGGAGCTGTTTTTT	CASSVGTNTGELFF
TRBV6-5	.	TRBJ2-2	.	TGTGCCAGCAGATCCCCGGGCACCGGGGAGCTGTTTTTT	CASRSPGTGELFF
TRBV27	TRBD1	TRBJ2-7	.	TGTGCCAGCAGTTTGGCGCAGGGGGTGGACGAGCAGTACTTC	CASSLAQGVDEQYF
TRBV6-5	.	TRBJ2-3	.	TGTGCCAGCTCGCGGGGTTTCCCTGCAGATACGCAGTATTTT	CASSRGFPADTQYF
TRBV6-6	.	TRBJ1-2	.	TGTGCCAGCAGTGCAGGATCAAACAGGGTTTTAGGCTACACCTTC	CASSAGSNRVLGYTF
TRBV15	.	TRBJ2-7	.	TGTGCCACCAGTGGAATTAGGACTGGTTACGAGCAGTACTTC	CATSGIRTGYEQYF
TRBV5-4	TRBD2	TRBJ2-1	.	TGTGCCAGCAGCGGACTAGCCAACAATGAGCAGTTCTTC	CASSGLANNEQFF
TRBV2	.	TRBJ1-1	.	TGTGCCAGCGAATCACAGATGATGAACACTGAAGCTTTCTTT	CASESQMMNTEAFF
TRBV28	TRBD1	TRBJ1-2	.	TGTGCCAGCAGTTCCACAGGGGCTCACTATGGCTACACCTTC	CASSSTGAHYGYTF
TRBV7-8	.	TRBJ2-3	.	TGTGCCAGCAGCTTAGTTTTTGGGCGGAGGACTACAGATACGCAGTATTTT	CASSLVFGRRTTDTQYF
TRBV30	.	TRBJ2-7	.	TGTGCCTGGAGTGTCCGGTCCGGTTCCTACGAGCAGTACTTC	CAWSVRSGSYEQYF
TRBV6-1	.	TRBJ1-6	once	TGTGCCAGCAGTGAAGGGGACACCATAACAGTTTCACCCCTCCACTTT	CASSEGDTITVSPLHF
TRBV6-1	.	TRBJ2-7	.	TGTGCCAGCAGTGGGAGTAGGTCCCTTTACGAGCAGTACTTC	CASSGSRSLYEQYF
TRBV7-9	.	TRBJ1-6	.	TGTGCCAGCAGCTTAGCCGGAGCAGGGGCCCGGAATTCACCCCTCCACTTT	CASSLAGAGARNSPLHF
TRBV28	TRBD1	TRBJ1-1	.	TGTGCCAGCAGTTTACCCGGGACAGGTGGGGCTGAAGCTTTCTTT	CASSLPGTGGAEAFF
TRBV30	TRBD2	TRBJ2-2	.	TGTGCCTGGAGTGTTAGCGGGGTGAACACCGGGGAGCTGTTTTTT	CAWSVSGVNTGELFF
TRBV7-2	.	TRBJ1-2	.	TGTGCCAGCAGCTTCGGGGGCGGCAACTATGGCTACACCTTC	CASSFGGGNYGYTF
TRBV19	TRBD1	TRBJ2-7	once	TGTGCCGGTAGTTCAACCCGCCGGGACAGGGGAGGCGAGCAGTACTTC	CAGSSTRRDRGGEQYF
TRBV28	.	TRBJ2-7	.	TGTGCCAGCAGTTTGATGTGGGAGGCCACCTACGAGCAGTACTTC	CASSLMWEATYEQYF
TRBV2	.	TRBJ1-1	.	TGTGCCAGCCTCTCGGGACGGTTGAACACTGAAGCTTTCTTT	CASLSGRLNTEAFF